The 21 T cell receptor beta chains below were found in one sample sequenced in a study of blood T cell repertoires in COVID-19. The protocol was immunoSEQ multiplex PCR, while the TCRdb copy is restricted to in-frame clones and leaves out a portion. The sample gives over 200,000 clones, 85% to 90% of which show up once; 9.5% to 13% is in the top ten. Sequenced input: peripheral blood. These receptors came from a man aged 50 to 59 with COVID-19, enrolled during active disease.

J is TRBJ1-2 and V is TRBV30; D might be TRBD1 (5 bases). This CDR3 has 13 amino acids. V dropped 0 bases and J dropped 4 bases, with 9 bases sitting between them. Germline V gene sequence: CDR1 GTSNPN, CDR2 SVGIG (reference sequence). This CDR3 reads CAWSVRGSYGYTF. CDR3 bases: TGTGCCTGGAGTGTTCGGGGGTCCTATGGCTACACCTTC. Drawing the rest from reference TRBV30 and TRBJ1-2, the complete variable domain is SQTIHQWPATLVQPVGSPLSLECTVEGTSNPNLYWYRQAAGRGLQLLFYSVGIGQISSEVPQNLSASRPQDRQFILSSKKLLLSDSGFYLCAWSVRGSYGYTFGSGTRLTVV.

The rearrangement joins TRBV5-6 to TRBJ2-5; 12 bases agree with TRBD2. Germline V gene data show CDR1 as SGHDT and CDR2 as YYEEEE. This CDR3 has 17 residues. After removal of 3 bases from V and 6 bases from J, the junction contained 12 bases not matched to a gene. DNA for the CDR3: TGTGCCAGCAGCTCATCATTACTAGCGGGGGGCAGGAAGACCCAGTACTTC. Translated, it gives CASSSSLLAGGRKTQYF.

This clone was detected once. The DNA of the CDR3 is TGTGCCAGCAGCCAAGAAGTTGTACAGACGGGAGGGATGAACACTGAAGCTTTCTTT. It encodes CASSQEVVQTGGMNTEAFF. J is TRBJ1-1 and V is TRBV4-2; no reliable D call. The CDR3 length is 19 residues. Germline V gives CDR1 LGHNA, CDR2 YNFKEQ. V was cut by 0 bases and J by 0 bases, with 20 bases left in between.

CDR3 loop: CASSQAGVGGYTF. The CDR3 DNA sequence: TGCGCCAGCAGCCAAGCCGGAGTTGGTGGCTACACCTTC. The chain uses TRBV4-3 and TRBJ1-2; D is unclear. The germline V gene encodes CDR1 LGHNA and CDR2 YSLEER. The CDR3 length is 13 residues. V gave up 1 base and J gave up 7 bases, with 10 bases separating them.

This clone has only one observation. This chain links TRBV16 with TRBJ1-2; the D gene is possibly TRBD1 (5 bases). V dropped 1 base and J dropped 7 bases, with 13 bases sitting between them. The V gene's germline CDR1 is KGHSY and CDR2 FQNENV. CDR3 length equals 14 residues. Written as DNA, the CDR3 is TGTGCCAGCAGCCAATTCGGACATCCTCCTGGCTACACCTTC. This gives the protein CASSQFGHPPGYTF.

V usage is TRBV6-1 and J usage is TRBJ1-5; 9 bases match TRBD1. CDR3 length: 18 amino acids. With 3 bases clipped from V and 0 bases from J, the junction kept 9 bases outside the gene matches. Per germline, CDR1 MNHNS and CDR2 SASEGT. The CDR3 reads CASSDQEQGAGSNQPQHF. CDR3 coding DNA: TGTGCCAGCAGTGACCAAGAACAGGGGGCTGGTAGCAATCAGCCCCAGCATTTT.

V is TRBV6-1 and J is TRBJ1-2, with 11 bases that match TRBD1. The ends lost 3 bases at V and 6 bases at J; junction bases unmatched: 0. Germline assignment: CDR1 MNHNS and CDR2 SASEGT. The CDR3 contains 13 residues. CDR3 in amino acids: CASSEGQGDGYTF. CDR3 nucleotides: TGTGCCAGCAGTGAGGGACAGGGGGATGGCTACACCTTC.

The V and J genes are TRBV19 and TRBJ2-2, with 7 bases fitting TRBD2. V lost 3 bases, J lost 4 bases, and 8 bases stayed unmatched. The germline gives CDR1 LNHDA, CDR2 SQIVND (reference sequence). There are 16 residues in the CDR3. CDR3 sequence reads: CASSIWASGTTGELFF. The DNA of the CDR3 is TGTGCCAGTAGTATCTGGGCTAGCGGCACCACCGGGGAGCTGTTTTTT.

CDR3 sequence: CASSRDSATDTQYF. Written as DNA, the CDR3 is TGTGCCAGCAGCCGTGACAGTGCCACAGATACGCAGTATTTT. V usage is TRBV5-6 and J usage is TRBJ2-3; D might be TRBD1 (5 bases). Trimming cost V 4 bases and J 2 bases, with 11 bases left between them. The germline V gene has CDR1 SGHDT and CDR2 YYEEEE. The CDR3 length is 14 residues.

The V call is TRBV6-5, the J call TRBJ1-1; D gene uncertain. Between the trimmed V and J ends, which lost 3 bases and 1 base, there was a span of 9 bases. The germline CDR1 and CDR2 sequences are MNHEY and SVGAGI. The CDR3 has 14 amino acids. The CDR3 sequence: CASSYRWANTEAFF. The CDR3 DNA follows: TGTGCCAGCAGTTATCGGTGGGCGAACACTGAAGCTTTCTTT.

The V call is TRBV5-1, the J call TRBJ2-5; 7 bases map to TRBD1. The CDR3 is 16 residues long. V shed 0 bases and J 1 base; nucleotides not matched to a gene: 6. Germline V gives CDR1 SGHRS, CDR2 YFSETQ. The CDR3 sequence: CASSLGRQGIQETQYF. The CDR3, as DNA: TGCGCCAGCAGCTTGGGTAGACAGGGAATCCAAGAGACCCAGTACTTC.

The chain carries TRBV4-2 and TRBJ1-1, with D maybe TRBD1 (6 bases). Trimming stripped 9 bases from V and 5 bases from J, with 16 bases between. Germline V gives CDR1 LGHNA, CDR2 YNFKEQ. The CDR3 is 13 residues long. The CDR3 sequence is CASNYGQKTEAFF. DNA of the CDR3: TGTGCCAGTAACTACGGACAGAAAACTGAAGCTTTCTTT.

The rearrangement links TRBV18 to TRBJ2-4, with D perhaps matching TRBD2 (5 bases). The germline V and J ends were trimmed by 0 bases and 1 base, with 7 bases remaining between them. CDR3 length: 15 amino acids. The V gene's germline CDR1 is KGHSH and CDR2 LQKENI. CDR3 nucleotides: TGTGCCAGCTCACCACCGGACTTCGCCAAAAACATTCAGTACTTC. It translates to CASSPPDFAKNIQYF.

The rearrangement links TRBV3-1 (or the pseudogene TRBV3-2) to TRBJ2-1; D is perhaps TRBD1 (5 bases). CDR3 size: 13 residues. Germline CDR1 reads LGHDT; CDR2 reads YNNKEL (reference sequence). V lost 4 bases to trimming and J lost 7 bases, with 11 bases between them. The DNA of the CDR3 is TGTGCCAGCAGCCTGACAGCCCTTAATGAGCAGTTCTTC. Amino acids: CASSLTALNEQFF.

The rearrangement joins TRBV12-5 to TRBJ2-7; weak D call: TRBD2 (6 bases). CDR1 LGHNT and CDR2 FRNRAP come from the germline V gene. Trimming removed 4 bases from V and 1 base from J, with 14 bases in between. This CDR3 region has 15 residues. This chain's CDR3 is CASGWGDQTSYEQYF. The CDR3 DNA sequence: TGTGCTAGTGGTTGGGGGGACCAGACTTCCTACGAGCAGTACTTC.

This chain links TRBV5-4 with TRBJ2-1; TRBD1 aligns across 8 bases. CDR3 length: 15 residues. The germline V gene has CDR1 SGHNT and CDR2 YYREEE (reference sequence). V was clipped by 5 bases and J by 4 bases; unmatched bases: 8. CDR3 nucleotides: TGTGCCAGCAGGCTGCAGGGGGCTGGGTACAATGAGCAGTTCTTC. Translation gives CASRLQGAGYNEQFF.

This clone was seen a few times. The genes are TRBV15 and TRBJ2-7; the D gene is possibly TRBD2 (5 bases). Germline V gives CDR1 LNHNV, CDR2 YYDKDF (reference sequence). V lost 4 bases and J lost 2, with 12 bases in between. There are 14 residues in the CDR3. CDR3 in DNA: TGTGCCACCAGCACCCCGACTAACGCCTACGAGCAGTACTTC. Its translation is CATSTPTNAYEQYF.

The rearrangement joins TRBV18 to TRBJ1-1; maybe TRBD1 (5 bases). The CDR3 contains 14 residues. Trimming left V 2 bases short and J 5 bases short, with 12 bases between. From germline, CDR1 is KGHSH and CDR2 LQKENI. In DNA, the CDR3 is TGTGCCAGCTCACCATCCGGGGGGGGAACTGAAGCTTTCTTT. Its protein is CASSPSGGGTEAFF.

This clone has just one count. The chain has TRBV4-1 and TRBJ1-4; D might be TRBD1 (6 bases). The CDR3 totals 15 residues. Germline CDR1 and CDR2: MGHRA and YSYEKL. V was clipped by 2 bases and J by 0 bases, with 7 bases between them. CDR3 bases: TGCGCCAGCAGCCAACCAGGGGCAACTAATGAAAAACTGTTTTTT. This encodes CASSQPGATNEKLFF.

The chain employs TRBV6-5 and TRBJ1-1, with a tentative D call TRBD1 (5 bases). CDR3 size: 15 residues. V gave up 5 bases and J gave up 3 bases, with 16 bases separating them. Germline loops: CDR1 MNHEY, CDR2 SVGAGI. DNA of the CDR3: TGTGCCAGCAGTACCTCCAGGGCTGTTTACACTGAAGCTTTCTTT. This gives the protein CASSTSRAVYTEAFF.

CDR3 residues: CAWSSWTGGTDTQYF. The CDR3 DNA reads as TGTGCCTGGAGTTCGTGGACAGGGGGCACAGATACGCAGTATTTT. The chain uses TRBV30 and TRBJ2-3; 9 positions agree with TRBD1. The CDR3 sequence is 15 residues long. The germline V gene encodes CDR1 GTSNPN and CDR2 SVGIG (reference sequence). Unmatched junction bases numbered 4, after V lost 2 bases and J lost 1 base.